One T cell receptor (beta chain) is described in this entry. This specimen belongs to a study of T cells in localized non-small cell lung cancer. From germline, CDR1 is SNHLY and CDR2 FYNNEI. V lost 6 bases to trimming and J lost 5 bases; unmatched junction nucleotides: 9. The CDR3 length is 14 residues. Repertoires were generated with immunoSEQ multiplex PCR, while TCRdb's copy carries only in-frame clones and drops some. The sample holds 40,000 to 50,000 clones, 85% to 90% seen once. The sequence derives from a woman between 18 and 50 years old with stage III lung adenocarcinoma. The chain links TRBV2 to TRBJ2-5; 7 nucleotides line up with TRBD2. The specimen comprised peripheral blood, sampled before any cancer treatment. The CDR3, as DNA: TGTGCCAGCAGCCCGAGGACTAGTCGGGAGACCCAGTACTTC. It translates to CASSPRTSRETQYF.